A single sample is the source of the 31 T cell receptor beta chains below, sequenced in a study of cytomegalovirus exposure and HLA in healthy donors. It was with 60 Vbeta and 13 Jbeta primers that the PCR ran. TCRdb keeps only in-frame clones here, not all; method: immunoSEQ multiplex PCR. The sample carries roughly 160,000 clones, roughly 80% recorded once. Specimen: PBMCs. The receptors derive from a woman between 35 and 50 years old in good health and CMV-seropositive.

There are a few counts of this clone. The genes are TRBV6-1 and TRBJ1-2, with a weak D call TRBD1 (6 bases). With 6 bases removed from V and 4 bases from J, the gap between germline ends came to 15 bases. The CDR3 is made up of 14 amino acids. The germline CDR1 and CDR2 sequences are MNHNS and SASEGT. Written as DNA, the CDR3 is TGTGCCAGCAGCATCGGCAGGGGAATCTATGGCTACACCTTC. Its translation: CASSIGRGIYGYTF.

In this sample, this clone turned up once. The rearrangement links TRBV28 to TRBJ2-7; 8 bases map to TRBD2. This CDR3 is built from 15 residues. The germline V gene encodes CDR1 MDHEN and CDR2 SYDVKM. After removal of 6 bases from V and 2 bases from J, the junction contained 9 bases not matched to a gene. The CDR3 nucleotides are TGTGCCAGCAGCCCCCAATCGGGAGGGACCTACGAGCAGTACTTC. Its protein is CASSPQSGGTYEQYF. The variable domain in full, with the rest retrieved from reference TRBV28 and TRBJ2-7, is DVKVTQSSRYLVKRTGEKVFLECVQDMDHENMFWYRQDPGLGLRLIYFSYDVKMKEKGDIPEGYSVSREKKERFSLILESASTNQTSMYLCASSPQSGGTYEQYFGPGTRLTVT.

This clone was seen only once. At one boundary the junction diverges from the germline segment, which might be a read error. The genes are TRBV6-6 and TRBJ2-2, with D maybe TRBD1 (7 bases). Germline lookup yields CDR1 MNHNY and CDR2 SVGAGI (reference sequence). This CDR3 is 16 amino acids long. In nucleotides, the CDR3 is TGTGCCAGCAGTTACAAGGGACAGACGAACACCGGGGGGCTGTTTTTT. It codes for CASSYKGQTNTGGLFF.

This clone was detected only once. The J gene is TRBJ1-2, the V gene TRBV27; D unclear. This CDR3 region has 14 residues. V dropped 0 bases and J dropped 0 bases, with 5 bases sitting between them. CDR1 and CDR2 (germline): MNHEY, SMNVEV (reference sequence). In DNA, the CDR3 is TGTGCCAGCAGTTTATCGGGCACTAACTATGGCTACACCTTC. Translating it yields CASSLSGTNYGYTF.

The J gene is TRBJ2-5, the V gene TRBV7-9; 9 positions agree with TRBD1. The J call could be wrong; TRBJ2-7 is a better fit for the DNA end. There are 16 residues in the CDR3. Germline V gene lookup returns CDR1 SEHNR and CDR2 FQNEAQ (reference sequence). The CDR3 nucleotides read TGTGCCAGCAGCTTAGGACAGGGGGTACCACTGGACGAGCAGTACTTC. Its protein product is CASSLGQGVPLDEQYF.

The chain employs TRBV19 and TRBJ1-2; the match to TRBD1 covers 7 bases. Germline V gives CDR1 LNHDA, CDR2 SQIVND (reference sequence). The CDR3 covers 14 residues. V lost 7 bases to trimming and J lost 5 bases; unmatched junction nucleotides: 10. The CDR3 here is CASTETQGRYGYTF. In DNA, the CDR3 is TGTGCCAGTACCGAAACACAGGGGCGGTATGGCTACACCTTC.

The V gene is TRBV30, the J gene TRBJ2-1; 12 bases agree with TRBD2. The CDR3 is 18 amino acids. V shed 0 bases and J 5 bases; nucleotides not matched to a gene: 11. The germline gives CDR1 GTSNPN, CDR2 SVGIG (reference sequence). The CDR3: CAWSVSLAGGRRDNEQFF. CDR3 bases: TGTGCCTGGAGTGTATCCCTAGCGGGAGGGAGAAGGGACAATGAGCAGTTCTTC.

This sequence joins TRBV5-1 and TRBJ2-7; 11 bases map to TRBD2. This CDR3 is built from 17 residues. The germline CDR1 and CDR2 sequences are SGHRS and YFSETQ. J gave up 4 bases and V 3 bases, and 12 bases lay outside the gene matches. CDR3 in DNA: TGCGCCAGCAGCTCCGGCCCAACTAGCGGGAGAACGTACGAGCAGTACTTC. Encoded protein: CASSSGPTSGRTYEQYF.

This sequence joins TRBV7-8 and TRBJ2-3; 7 bases map to TRBD1. CDR1 SGHVS and CDR2 FQNEAQ come from the germline V gene. J gave up 5 bases and V 1 base, and 0 bases lay outside the gene matches. The CDR3 totals 13 residues. This CDR3 is CASSLDRGDTQYF. The CDR3 nucleotides are TGTGCCAGCAGCTTAGACAGGGGAGATACGCAGTATTTT.

V usage is TRBV27 and J usage is TRBJ2-5; a weak D match, TRBD2 (6 bases). This CDR3 has 16 amino acids. With 3 bases removed from V and 2 bases from J, the gap between germline ends came to 16 bases. Looked up from germline, CDR1 is MNHEY and CDR2 is SMNVEV (reference sequence). CDR3 sequence: CASSFRAGRVQETQYF. CDR3 coding DNA: TGTGCCAGCAGTTTTCGGGCGGGGCGAGTACAAGAGACCCAGTACTTC.

The V gene is TRBV13, the J gene TRBJ1-2; D is uncertain. Deletions cut 4 bases from V and 7 bases from J, with 13 bases between. Per the germline V gene, CDR1 is PRHDT and CDR2 is FYEKMQ (reference sequence). The CDR3 extends over 13 amino acids. In nucleotides, the CDR3 is TGTGCCAGCAGCTCCTATTTGGGGAGTGGCTACACCTTC. Its protein product is CASSSYLGSGYTF.

The chain links TRBV2 to TRBJ2-5, with TRBD2 matching 7 bases. V lost 5 bases, J lost 2 bases, and 5 bases stayed unmatched. The germline V gene has CDR1 SNHLY and CDR2 FYNNEI. The length of the CDR3 is 14 residues. CDR3: CASSPTSRQETQYF. The CDR3 region has the DNA TGTGCCAGCAGTCCGACTAGCAGACAAGAGACCCAGTACTTC.

V usage is TRBV6-5 and J usage is TRBJ1-6; D remains unclear. Trimming pared 2 bases from V and 8 bases from J, leaving 4 bases between. In germline, CDR1 is MNHEY, CDR2 SVGAGI. The CDR3 length is 12 residues. The CDR3 DNA is TGTGCCAGCAGTTACCGAGATTCACCCCTCCACTTT. This codes for CASSYRDSPLHF.

The chain joins TRBV28 to TRBJ1-4; D possibly corresponds to TRBD1 (5 bases). CDR1 is MDHEN, CDR2 SYDVKM, per germline. This CDR3 has 16 residues. Trimming took 5 bases from V and 10 from J, leaving 23 bases between them. CDR3 coding DNA: TGTGCCAGCAGTACCCGACAGAATACAATAGTTCGAAAACTGTTTTTT. This gives the protein CASSTRQNTIVRKLFF.

The rearrangement links TRBV19 to TRBJ2-7, with D possibly matching TRBD1 (7 bases). The CDR3 has 14 amino acids. V shed 3 bases and J shed 2 bases, with 11 bases lying between them. The germline V gene has CDR1 LNHDA and CDR2 SQIVND (reference sequence). DNA of the CDR3: TGTGCCAGTAGTATTCGGAGGGGGCCCTACGAGCAGTACTTC. The encoded protein is CASSIRRGPYEQYF.

The V call is TRBV28, the J call TRBJ2-7, with TRBD1 matching 9 bases. The CDR3 is 14 amino acids. CDR1 and CDR2 from the germline V gene are MDHEN and SYDVKM. V lost 7 bases, J lost 5 bases, and 9 bases stayed unmatched. CDR3 amino acids: CASNPGTGFHEQYF. The CDR3 nucleotides read TGTGCCAGCAATCCCGGGACAGGGTTCCACGAGCAGTACTTC.

This clone has only one observation. The V call is TRBV18, the J call TRBJ1-1; D is undetermined. V lost 1 base, J lost 2 bases, and 11 bases lay in between. This CDR3 spans 15 amino acids. Per germline, CDR1 KGHSH and CDR2 LQKENI. The CDR3 loop is CASSPLGTANTEAFF. DNA for the CDR3: TGTGCCAGCTCACCACTCGGCACAGCAAACACTGAAGCTTTCTTT.

The chain couples TRBV18 to TRBJ2-7; D unresolved. V was pared by 2 bases and J by 2 bases, with 10 bases between. The CDR3 contains 14 residues. Per the germline V gene, CDR1 is KGHSH and CDR2 is LQKENI. CDR3 residues: CASSPFVSPYEQYF. The CDR3, as DNA: TGTGCCAGCTCACCATTCGTGTCCCCCTACGAGCAGTACTTC.

In this sample, this clone turned up a few times. This chain uses TRBV11-1 with TRBJ2-5; possibly TRBD1 for D (5 bases). Germline V gene lookup returns CDR1 SGHAT and CDR2 FQDESV (reference sequence). The CDR3 extends over 13 amino acids. Trimming took off 5 bases at V and 2 bases at J, with 9 bases between the two ends. For the CDR3, the DNA is TGTGCCAGCAGCCCCAGGGTACAAGAGACCCAGTACTTC. This gives the protein CASSPRVQETQYF.

This clone appeared a few times. The chain links TRBV7-9 to TRBJ1-1; tentatively, D is TRBD1 (5 bases). The CDR3 loop spans 15 amino acids. Germline lookup yields CDR1 SEHNR and CDR2 FQNEAQ (reference sequence). With 1 base removed from V and 5 bases from J, the gap between germline ends came to 14 bases. CDR3 DNA: TGTGCCAGCAGCTTAGTCGTCGGGGGGGGGACTGAAGCTTTCTTT. Amino acids: CASSLVVGGGTEAFF. Complete variable domain (other parts from reference TRBV7-9 and TRBJ1-1): DTGVSQNPRHKITKRGQNVTFRCDPISEHNRLYWYRQTLGQGPEFLTYFQNEAQLEKSRLLSDRFSAERPKGSFSTLEIQRTEQGDSAMYLCASSLVVGGGTEAFFGQGTRLTVV.

The chain uses TRBV28 and TRBJ2-5, with D perhaps assigned TRBD1 or TRBD2 (5 bases each). The DNA matches TRBJ2-7 better at its end, which makes the J call doubtful. This CDR3 is 13 amino acids long. Germline CDR1 reads MDHEN; CDR2 reads SYDVKM. The CDR3 coding sequence is TGTGCCACTACCGGGACGCTGGACTACGAGCAGTACTTC. Translated, it gives CATTGTLDYEQYF.

The chain uses TRBV6-4 and TRBJ2-1; 9 bases align to TRBD2. The trim removed 7 bases at V and 9 bases at J, leaving 10 bases unmatched. The germline gives CDR1 MRHNA, CDR2 SNTAGT. This CDR3 contains 14 residues. The CDR3 DNA follows: TGTGCCAGCACCCCTGTAGCGGGAGCGGGTGAGCAGTTCTTC. Translated, it gives CASTPVAGAGEQFF.

The V and J genes are TRBV10-3 and TRBJ1-2; weak D call: TRBD1 (5 bases). V gave up 0 bases and J gave up 6 bases, with 17 bases separating them. Germline V gives CDR1 ENHRY, CDR2 SYGVKD. CDR3 length: 16 residues. In DNA form, the CDR3 reads TGTGCCATCAGTGAGTCCCCGGTGGGGCTGGGCGATGGCTACACCTTC. Amino acids: CAISESPVGLGDGYTF.

This clone was counted a few times. The chain uses TRBV11-1 and TRBJ2-7; 10 nucleotides match TRBD1. The trim removed 6 bases at V and 0 bases at J, leaving 11 bases unmatched. The CDR3 contains 17 residues. Germline-derived CDR1 and CDR2 are SGHAT and FQDESV (reference sequence). The CDR3 reads CASSLDRGPGSSYEQYF. The CDR3 coding sequence is TGTGCCAGCAGTCTTGACAGGGGGCCCGGGAGCTCCTACGAGCAGTACTTC.

This chain links TRBV11-1 with TRBJ2-7, with TRBD2 identical over 7 bases. There are 15 residues in the CDR3. J gave up 2 bases and V 5 bases, and 9 bases lay outside the gene matches. Germline assignment: CDR1 SGHAT and CDR2 FQDESV (reference sequence). The CDR3 DNA reads TGTGCCAGCAGCCGACCGGGGAGGGCCACCTACGAGCAGTACTTC. Translation: CASSRPGRATYEQYF.

This clone was observed a few times. The chain uses TRBV6-4 and TRBJ2-3; the match to TRBD2 covers 7 bases. This CDR3 has 16 residues. Germline loops: CDR1 MRHNA, CDR2 SNTAGT. Trimming took 6 bases from V and 5 from J; bases not matched to a gene: 14. The CDR3 bases are TGTGCCAGCAGCGGCCAGGAAGGGGAGGGACGAGATACGCAGTATTTT. This gives the protein CASSGQEGEGRDTQYF.

The chain employs TRBV9 and TRBJ2-7; tentatively, D is TRBD1 (5 bases). The CDR3 is 14 residues long. With 0 bases removed from V and 3 bases from J, the gap between germline ends came to 10 bases. CDR1 is SGDLS and CDR2 is YYNGEE in the germline V gene. The CDR3 DNA reads TGTGCCAGCAGCGTAGGGCAGGGATACTACGAGCAGTACTTC. Protein: CASSVGQGYYEQYF.

The genes are TRBV28 and TRBJ2-7; 14 bases fit TRBD2. After removal of 6 bases from V and 6 bases from J, the junction contained 10 bases not matched to a gene. The CDR3 contains 16 residues. CDR1 and CDR2 (germline): MDHEN, SYDVKM. CDR3 amino acids: CASSPGTSGRGGEQYF. The DNA of the CDR3 is TGTGCCAGCAGCCCAGGGACTAGCGGGAGAGGGGGCGAGCAGTACTTC.

J is TRBJ2-1 and V is TRBV18; D is uncertain. CDR3 length: 15 residues. The germline V and J ends were trimmed by 6 bases and 3 bases, with 15 bases remaining between them. Germline V gene sequence: CDR1 KGHSH, CDR2 LQKENI. CDR3 amino acids: CASSKDSFGYNEQFF. The CDR3 coding sequence is TGTGCCAGCTCGAAGGATAGCTTTGGCTACAATGAGCAGTTCTTC.

As regards this clone: An end of the junction does not agree with germline; a read error may underlie this. The chain employs TRBV7-7 and TRBJ2-1, with D possibly matching TRBD1 (6 bases). In germline, CDR1 is SSHAT, CDR2 FNYEAQ (reference sequence). This CDR3 is 12 amino acids long. The CDR3 is CASSPTGTEQFF. The DNA for the CDR3 is TGTGCTAGCAGCCCTACCGGGACAGAGCAGTTCTTC.

This clone has only a few counts. This rearrangement joins TRBV19 to TRBJ1-1, with TRBD1 as a possible D gene (5 bases). Per germline, CDR1 LNHDA and CDR2 SQIVND (reference sequence). Trimming took off 7 bases at V and 0 bases at J, with 12 bases between the two ends. This CDR3 comprises 14 residues. CDR3 DNA sequence: TGTGCCAGTACCATACCGGGGGTGAACACTGAAGCTTTCTTT. Amino acid sequence: CASTIPGVNTEAFF.